This T cell receptor (beta chain) was recorded in a study of blood T cell repertoires in COVID-19. On the study more broadly: T cells, B-cell-depleted T cells, or PBMCs supplied cDNA or gDNA.

V trimming: 6 bases; J trimming: 4 bases; junction bases outside the gene matches: 8. The CDR3 has 15 amino acids. Germline V CDR1 and CDR2: SNHLY, FYNNEI. As handled by the study authors: Nucleated cell number was recorded as an estimate derived from reference gene primer amplification. Here immunoSEQ multiplex PCR was the method, and the copy in TCRdb shows in-frame clones only, minus some. The V and J calls and clone size come from that table; D and trimming were worked out from the DNA. The sample lists approximately 9,800 clones, over 70% seen once, with approximately 7.3% in the top ten. This chain joins TRBV2 and TRBJ2-1; TRBD1 matches 8 bases. The sequencing input was peripheral blood. The source is a man in his 70s with active COVID-19. The CDR3 nucleotides are TGTGCCAGCAGGGAGCAGGGGGCGCCTTACAATGAGCAGTTCTTC. This codes for CASREQGAPYNEQFF.